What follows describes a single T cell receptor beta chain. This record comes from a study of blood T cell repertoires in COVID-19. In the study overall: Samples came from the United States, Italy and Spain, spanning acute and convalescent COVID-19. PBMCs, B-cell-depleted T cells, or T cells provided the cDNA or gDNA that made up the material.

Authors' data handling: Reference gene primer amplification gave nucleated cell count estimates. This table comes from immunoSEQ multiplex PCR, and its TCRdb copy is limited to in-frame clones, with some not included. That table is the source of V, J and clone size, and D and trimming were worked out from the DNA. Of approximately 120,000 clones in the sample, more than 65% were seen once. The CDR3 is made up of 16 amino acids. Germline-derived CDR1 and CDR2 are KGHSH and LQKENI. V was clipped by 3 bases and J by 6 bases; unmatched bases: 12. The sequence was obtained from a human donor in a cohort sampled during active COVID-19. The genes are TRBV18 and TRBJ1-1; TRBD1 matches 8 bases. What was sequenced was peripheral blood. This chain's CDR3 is CASSPTGPGGIAEAFF. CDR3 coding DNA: TGTGCCAGCTCACCTACGGGCCCAGGGGGCATCGCTGAAGCTTTCTTT. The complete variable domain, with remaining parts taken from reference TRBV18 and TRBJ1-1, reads NAGVMQNPRHLVRRRGQEARLRCSPMKGHSHVYWYRQLPEEGLKFMVYLQKENIIDESGMPKERFSAEFPKEGPSILRIQQVVRGDSAAYFCASSPTGPGGIAEAFFGQGTRLTVV.